This record covers a single T cell receptor beta chain. All enrollees were about 18 to 89 years old and from roughly 26 US areas. Participant reports of clinical history set cohort assignment. V trimming: 7 bases; J trimming: 2 bases; junction bases outside the gene matches: 8. This CDR3 comprises 14 residues. CDR1 and CDR2 from the germline V gene are SGHRS and YFSETQ. Data came from immunoSEQ multiplex PCR; TCRdb stores just in-frame clones and leaves some out. This table has roughly 210,000 clones, around 86% appearing once. This specimen belongs to a study of blood T cell repertoires in COVID-19. Study as a whole: Recovered status in Cohort 3 required two negative PCRs, clearance, or symptom resolution. From T cells, B-cell-depleted T cells, or PBMCs came the material, which was cDNA or gDNA.

Sequences were obtained from PBMCs or T cells enriched from blood (not recorded which). This sequence joins TRBV5-1 and TRBJ2-5; TRBD2 matches 7 bases. This receptor was taken from a man aged 25 to 40 in a cohort exposed to, infected with or recovered from COVID-19 (not recorded which). CDR3 nucleotide sequence: TGCGCCAGCTGCCTAGCGGAATCACAAGAGACCCAGTACTTC. This codes for CASCLAESQETQYF. Complete variable domain (other parts from reference TRBV5-1 and TRBJ2-5): KAGVTQTPRYLIKTRGQQVTLSCSPISGHRSVSWYQQTPGQGLQFLFEYFSETQRNKGNFPGRFSGRQFSNSRSEMNVSTLELGDSALYLCASCLAESQETQYFGPGTRLLVL.